Following are 9 T cell receptor beta chains from one sample sequenced in a study of T cell responses to AZD1222 COVID-19 vaccine. Sequencing used immunoSEQ multiplex PCR; TCRdb keeps in-frame clones, though not all of them. The sample holds 150,000 to 200,000 clones, 93% seen once. Sequencing used peripheral blood, obtained on day 0 of AZD1222 vaccination. The receptor source for this set is an adult in good health.

The chain combines TRBV7-2 with TRBJ2-3; tentative D call: TRBD1 (6 bases). The CDR3 runs 13 residues. V was cut by 1 base and J by 6 bases, with 8 bases left in between. CDR1 SGHTA and CDR2 FQGNSA come from the germline V gene. The CDR3 nucleotides are TGTGCCAGCAGCTTAGGACAGGAGGATACGCAGTATTTT. Its protein product is CASSLGQEDTQYF. The complete variable domain, with remaining parts taken from reference TRBV7-2 and TRBJ2-3, reads GAGVSQSPSNKVTEKGKDVELRCDPISGHTALYWYRQSLGQGLEFLIYFQGNSAPDKSGLPSDRFSAERTGGSVSTLTIQRTQQEDSAVYLCASSLGQEDTQYFGPGTRLTVL.

The genes are TRBV30 and TRBJ1-6; the D is unclear. Germline CDR1 is GTSNPN and CDR2 is SVGIG (reference sequence). Trimming stripped 0 bases from V and 5 bases from J, with 8 bases between. There are 14 residues in the CDR3. CDR3 in DNA: TGTGCCTGGAGTGTGCAAATACATAATTCACCCCTCCACTTT. Protein product: CAWSVQIHNSPLHF.

This chain connects TRBV27 to TRBJ2-1; TRBD2 matches at 14 bases. Germline values: CDR1 MNHEY, CDR2 SMNVEV (reference sequence). CDR3 length equals 16 residues. V trimming: 7 bases; J trimming: 6 bases; junction bases outside the gene matches: 8. The CDR3 spells CASTPPTSGGANEQFF. In DNA form, the CDR3 reads TGTGCCAGCACCCCCCCGACTAGCGGGGGGGCCAATGAGCAGTTCTTC.

The V call is TRBV27, the J call TRBJ1-1; TRBD1 agrees at 7 bases. The CDR3 runs to 15 residues. The V gene's germline CDR1 is MNHEY and CDR2 SMNVEV (reference sequence). V lost 5 bases to trimming and J lost 4 bases; unmatched junction nucleotides: 10. The chain's CDR3 is CASSTLTGVPTEAFF. The CDR3 nucleotides read TGTGCCAGCAGTACCCTTACAGGGGTACCCACTGAAGCTTTCTTT.

This chain uses TRBV11-3 with TRBJ1-1, with D possibly TRBD1 on 5 matching bases. Trimming took off 5 bases at V and 4 bases at J, with 11 bases between the two ends. Per germline, CDR1 SGHNT and CDR2 YENEEA. CDR3 size: 13 residues. The DNA for the CDR3 is TGTGCCAGCAGCCGTTCAGGGAGCACTGAAGCTTTCTTT. This sequence encodes CASSRSGSTEAFF.

The chain joins TRBV7-9 to TRBJ1-2; D call uncertain. The V gene lost 2 bases and the J gene lost 4 bases, with 8 bases spanning the gap. Germline assignment: CDR1 SEHNR and CDR2 FQNEAQ (reference sequence). The length of the CDR3 is 13 residues. The CDR3 loop is CASSLRDSYGYTF. CDR3 coding DNA: TGTGCCAGCAGCTTAAGGGATAGCTATGGCTACACCTTC.

In this sample, this clone turned up once. This sequence joins TRBV5-1 and TRBJ2-7, with D hard to call. Looked up from germline, CDR1 is SGHRS and CDR2 is YFSETQ. Trimming took off 0 bases at V and 5 bases at J, with 6 bases between the two ends. The CDR3 length is 12 residues. The CDR3 DNA reads TGCGCCAGCAGCTTGGTACGTGACGAGCAGTACTTC. Translation gives CASSLVRDEQYF. Variable domain in full (rest from reference TRBV5-1 and TRBJ2-7): KAGVTQTPRYLIKTRGQQVTLSCSPISGHRSVSWYQQTPGQGLQFLFEYFSETQRNKGNFPGRFSGRQFSNSRSEMNVSTLELGDSALYLCASSLVRDEQYFGPGTRLTVT.

In this sample, this clone turned up a few times. V usage is TRBV12-3 or TRBV12-4 and J usage is TRBJ2-5, with a tentative D call TRBD2 (5 bases). Deletions cut 5 bases from V and 4 bases from J, with 8 bases between. CDR3 length: 12 residues. For the CDR3, the DNA is TGTGCCAGCAGTCATGAGGGAGAGACCCAGTACTTC. It encodes CASSHEGETQYF.

This clone was picked up one time. V and J are TRBV5-8 and TRBJ1-5; TRBD1 matches 9 bases. Unmatched junction bases numbered 5, after V lost 4 bases and J lost 3 bases. CDR1 SGHTS and CDR2 YDEGEE come from the germline V gene. This CDR3 contains 15 residues. CDR3 bases: TGTGCCAGCAGCGCCCGGGACAGGGACAATCAGCCCCAGCATTTT. Translating it yields CASSARDRDNQPQHF. The variable domain in full, completed from reference TRBV5-8 and TRBJ1-5, reads EAGVTQSPTHLIKTRGQQATLRCSPISGHTSVYWYQQALGLGLQFLLWYDEGEERNRGNFPPRFSGRQFPNYSSELNVNALELEDSALYLCASSARDRDNQPQHFGDGTRLSIL.